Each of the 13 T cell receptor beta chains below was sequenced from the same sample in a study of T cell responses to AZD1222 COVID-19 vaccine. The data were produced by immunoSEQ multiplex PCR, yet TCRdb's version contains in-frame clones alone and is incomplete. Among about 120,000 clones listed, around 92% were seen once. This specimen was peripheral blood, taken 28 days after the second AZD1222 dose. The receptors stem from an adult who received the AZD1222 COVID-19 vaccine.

In nucleotides, the CDR3 is TGCGCCAGCAGCTTGACGACAGGGGCGGAGGGGCCCCTCCACTTT. Its protein product is CASSLTTGAEGPLHF. This chain connects TRBV5-1 to TRBJ1-6, with TRBD1 identical over 8 bases. Trimming cost V 1 base and J 13 bases; bases outside gene matches: 10. The germline CDR1 and CDR2 sequences are SGHRS and YFSETQ. CDR3 size: 15 residues.

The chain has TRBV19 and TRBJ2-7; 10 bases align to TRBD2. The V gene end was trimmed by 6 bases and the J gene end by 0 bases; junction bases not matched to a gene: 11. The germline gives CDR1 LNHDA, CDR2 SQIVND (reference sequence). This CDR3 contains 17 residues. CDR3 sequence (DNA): TGTGCCAGTAGGAACTCCGGGAGCGGGAGGGCCTCCTACGAGCAGTACTTC. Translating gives CASRNSGSGRASYEQYF.

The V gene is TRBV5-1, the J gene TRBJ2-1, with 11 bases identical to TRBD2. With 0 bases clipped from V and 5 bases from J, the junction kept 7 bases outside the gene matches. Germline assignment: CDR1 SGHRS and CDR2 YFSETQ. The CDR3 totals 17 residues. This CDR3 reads CASSLVLAGGGHNEQFF. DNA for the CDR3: TGCGCCAGCAGCTTGGTTCTAGCGGGAGGAGGACACAATGAGCAGTTCTTC.

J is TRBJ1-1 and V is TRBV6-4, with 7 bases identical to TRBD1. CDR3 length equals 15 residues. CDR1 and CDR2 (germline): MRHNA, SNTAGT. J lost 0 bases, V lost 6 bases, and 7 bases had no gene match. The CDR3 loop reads CASSPDRALNTEAFF. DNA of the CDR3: TGTGCCAGCAGCCCCGACAGGGCTTTGAACACTGAAGCTTTCTTT.

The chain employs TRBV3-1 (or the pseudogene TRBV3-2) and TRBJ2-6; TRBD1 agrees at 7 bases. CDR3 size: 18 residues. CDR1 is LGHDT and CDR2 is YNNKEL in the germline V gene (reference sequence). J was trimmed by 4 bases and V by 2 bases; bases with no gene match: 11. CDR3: CASSQYDRAGSGANVLTF. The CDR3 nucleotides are TGTGCCAGCAGCCAATACGACAGGGCCGGCTCCGGGGCCAACGTCCTGACTTTC.

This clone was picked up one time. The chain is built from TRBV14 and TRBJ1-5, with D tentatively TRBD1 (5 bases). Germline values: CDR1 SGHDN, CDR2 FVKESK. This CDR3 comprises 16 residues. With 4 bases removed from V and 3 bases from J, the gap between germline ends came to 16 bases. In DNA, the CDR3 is TGTGCCAGCAGCCCAGACACAACGGGACTCAATCAGCCCCAGCATTTT. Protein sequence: CASSPDTTGLNQPQHF. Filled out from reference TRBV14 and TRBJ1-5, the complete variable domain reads EAGVTQFPSHSVIEKGQTVTLRCDPISGHDNLYWYRRVMGKEIKFLLHFVKESKQDESGMPNNRFLAERTGGTYSTLKVQPAELEDSGVYFCASSPDTTGLNQPQHFGDGTRLSIL.

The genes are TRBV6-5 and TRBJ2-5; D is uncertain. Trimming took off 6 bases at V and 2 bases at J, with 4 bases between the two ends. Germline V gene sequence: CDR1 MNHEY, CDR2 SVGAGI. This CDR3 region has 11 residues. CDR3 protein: CASRQQETQYF. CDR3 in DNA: TGTGCCAGCAGGCAACAAGAGACCCAGTACTTC.

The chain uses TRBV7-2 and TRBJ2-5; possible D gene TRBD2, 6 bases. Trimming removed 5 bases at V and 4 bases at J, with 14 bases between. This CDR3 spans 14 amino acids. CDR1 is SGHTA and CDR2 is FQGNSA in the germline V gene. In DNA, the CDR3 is TGTGCCAGCAGCATACCGGGACTCAGAGAGACCCAGTACTTC. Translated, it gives CASSIPGLRETQYF.

The CDR3 region has the DNA TGTGCCAGCAGCCCCAGCGGGACAGGGAAGGAAAAACTGTTTTTT. Its translation is CASSPSGTGKEKLFF. This chain uses TRBV9 with TRBJ1-4; 9 nucleotides match TRBD1. The trim removed 4 bases at V and 8 bases at J, leaving 9 bases unmatched. This CDR3 has 15 residues. CDR1 SGDLS and CDR2 YYNGEE come from the germline V gene. The full variable domain, completed using reference TRBV9 and TRBJ1-4, is DSGVTQTPKHLITATGQRVTLRCSPRSGDLSVYWYQQSLDQGLQFLIQYYNGEERAKGNILERFSAQQFPDLHSELNLSSLELGDSALYFCASSPSGTGKEKLFFGSGTQLSVL.

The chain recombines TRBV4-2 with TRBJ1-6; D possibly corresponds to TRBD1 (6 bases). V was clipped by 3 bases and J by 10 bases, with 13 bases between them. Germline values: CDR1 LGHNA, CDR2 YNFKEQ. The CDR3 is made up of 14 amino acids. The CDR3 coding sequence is TGTGCCAGCAGCCACGAACAGGGAAAATCACCCCTCCACTTT. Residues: CASSHEQGKSPLHF.

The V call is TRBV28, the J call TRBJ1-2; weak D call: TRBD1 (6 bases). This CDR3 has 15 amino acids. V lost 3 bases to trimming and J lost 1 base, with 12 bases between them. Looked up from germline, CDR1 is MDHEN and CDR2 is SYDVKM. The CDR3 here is CASSFTGTNNYGYTF. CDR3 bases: TGTGCCAGCAGTTTCACCGGGACAAATAACTATGGCTACACCTTC.

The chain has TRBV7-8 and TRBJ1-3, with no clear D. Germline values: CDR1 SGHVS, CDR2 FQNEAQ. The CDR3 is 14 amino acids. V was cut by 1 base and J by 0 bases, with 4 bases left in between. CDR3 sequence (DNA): TGTGCCAGCAGCTTAGGGTCCTCTGGAAACACCATATATTTT. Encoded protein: CASSLGSSGNTIYF. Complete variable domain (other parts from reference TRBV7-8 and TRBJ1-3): GAGVSQSPRYKVAKRGQDVALRCDPISGHVSLFWYQQALGQGPEFLTYFQNEAQLDKSGLPSDRFFAERPEGSVSTLKIQRTQQEDSAVYLCASSLGSSGNTIYFGEGSWLTVV.

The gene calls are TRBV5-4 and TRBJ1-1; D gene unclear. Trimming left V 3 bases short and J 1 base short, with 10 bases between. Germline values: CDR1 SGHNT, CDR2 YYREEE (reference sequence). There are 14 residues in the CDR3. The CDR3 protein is CASSSFYRNTEAFF. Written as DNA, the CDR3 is TGTGCCAGCAGCTCGTTTTACAGGAACACTGAAGCTTTCTTT.